This T cell receptor (beta chain) was identified during a study of vaccination effects on CD4 cells after COVID-19. Background on the study: Each participant was administered two doses of either the BNT162b2 or the mRNA-1273 vaccine. Study-wide findings and caveats: Limitations: small convalescent group and missing early post-infection timepoints.

The CDR3 spans 12 residues. The ends were cut back, 5 bases at V and 11 bases at J, with 10 bases in the middle. This clone occurred a few times. Its antigen is currently unknown. Antigen-specific CD4+ T cells were expanded (with viral peptide pools) by the ViraFEST assay ahead of sequencing. Upon completion of roughly ten days in culture, CD4+ T cells were isolated. No vaccinee had earlier SARS-CoV-2 infection, and nucleocapsid antibodies were negative. A density of fewer than 2.5 million PBMC per well was used; these cells were cultured with roughly 10 IU/ml IL-2 and approximately 9.4 ug/ml peptides. Libraries were prepared by immunoSEQ multiplex PCR; TCRdb keeps only in-frame clonotypes and omits some of them. The repertoire holds about 41,000 clones, with approximately 80% as singletons.

The sample was CD4+ T cells from PBMCs cultured with HCoV-NL63 spike peptides, taken before COVID-19 vaccination. The TCR comes from a human donor who received a COVID-19 vaccine. This chain joins TRBV12-3 or TRBV12-4 and TRBJ1-6; maybe TRBD1 (5 bases). In nucleotides, the CDR3 is TGTGCCAGCAGTCCAGGGTACACACCCCTCCACTTT. Its translation: CASSPGYTPLHF.